This T cell receptor (beta chain) emerged from a study of control samples from healthy donors and cancer patients. Repertoires were generated with immunoSEQ multiplex PCR, while TCRdb's copy carries only in-frame clones and drops some. This table has 150,000 or so clones, roughly 94% appearing once. V lost 2 bases to trimming and J lost 8 bases; unmatched junction nucleotides: 2. There are 13 residues in the CDR3. Germline-derived CDR1 and CDR2 are SGHDT and YYEEEE. In its sample, this clone was seen once. The TCR sequence derives from a man aged 35 to 55 in good health. The V and J genes are TRBV5-6 and TRBJ1-4; 8 bases are a match to TRBD1. Sequencing input: blood. The CDR3 sequence is CASSFRGREKLFF. CDR3 coding DNA: TGTGCCAGCAGCTTCAGGGGGCGAGAAAAACTGTTTTTT.